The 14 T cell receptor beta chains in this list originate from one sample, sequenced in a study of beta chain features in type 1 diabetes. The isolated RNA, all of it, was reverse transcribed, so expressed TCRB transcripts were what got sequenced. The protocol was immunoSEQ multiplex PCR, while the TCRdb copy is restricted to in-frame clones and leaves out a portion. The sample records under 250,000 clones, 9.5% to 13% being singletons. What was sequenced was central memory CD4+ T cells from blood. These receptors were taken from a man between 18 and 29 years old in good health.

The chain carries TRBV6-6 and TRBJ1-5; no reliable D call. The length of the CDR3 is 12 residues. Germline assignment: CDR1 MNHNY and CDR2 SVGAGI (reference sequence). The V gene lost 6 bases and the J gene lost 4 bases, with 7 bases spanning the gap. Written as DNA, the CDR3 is TGTGCCAGCAGCGAACCGAATCAGCCCCAGCATTTT. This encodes CASSEPNQPQHF.

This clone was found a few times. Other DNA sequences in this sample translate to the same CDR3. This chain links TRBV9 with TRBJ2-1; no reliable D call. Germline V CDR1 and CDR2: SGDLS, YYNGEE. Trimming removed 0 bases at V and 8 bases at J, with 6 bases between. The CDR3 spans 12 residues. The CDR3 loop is CASSVDRDEQFF. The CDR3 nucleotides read TGTGCCAGCAGCGTAGATCGGGATGAGCAGTTCTTC.

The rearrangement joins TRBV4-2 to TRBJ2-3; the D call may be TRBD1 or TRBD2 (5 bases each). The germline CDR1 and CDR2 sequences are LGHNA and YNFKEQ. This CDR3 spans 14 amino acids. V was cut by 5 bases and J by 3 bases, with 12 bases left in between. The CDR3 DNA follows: TGTGCCAGCAGCTTTTCGGGGCGGACAGATACGCAGTATTTT. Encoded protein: CASSFSGRTDTQYF.

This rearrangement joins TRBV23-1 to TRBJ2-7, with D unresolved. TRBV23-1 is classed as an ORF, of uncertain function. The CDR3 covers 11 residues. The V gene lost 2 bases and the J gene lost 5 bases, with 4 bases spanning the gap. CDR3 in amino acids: CASSQGDEQYF. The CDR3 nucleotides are TGCGCCAGCAGTCAAGGCGACGAGCAGTACTTC.

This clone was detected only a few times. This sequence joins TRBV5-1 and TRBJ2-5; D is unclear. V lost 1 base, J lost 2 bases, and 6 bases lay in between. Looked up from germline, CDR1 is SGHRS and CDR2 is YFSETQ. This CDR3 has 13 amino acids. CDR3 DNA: TGCGCCAGCAGCTTGAGGGTACAAGAGACCCAGTACTTC. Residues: CASSLRVQETQYF.

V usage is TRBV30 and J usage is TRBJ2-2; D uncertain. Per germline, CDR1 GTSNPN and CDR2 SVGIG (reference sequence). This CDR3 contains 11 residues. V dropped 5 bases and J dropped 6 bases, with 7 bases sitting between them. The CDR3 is CAWGPAGELFF. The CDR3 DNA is TGTGCCTGGGGCCCCGCCGGGGAGCTGTTTTTT.

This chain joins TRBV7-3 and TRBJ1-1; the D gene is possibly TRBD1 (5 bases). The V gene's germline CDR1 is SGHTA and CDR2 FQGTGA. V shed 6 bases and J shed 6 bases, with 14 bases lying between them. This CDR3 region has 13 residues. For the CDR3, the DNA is TGTGCCAGCAGGTTAGACAGAAGAGCTGAAGCTTTCTTT. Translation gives CASRLDRRAEAFF.

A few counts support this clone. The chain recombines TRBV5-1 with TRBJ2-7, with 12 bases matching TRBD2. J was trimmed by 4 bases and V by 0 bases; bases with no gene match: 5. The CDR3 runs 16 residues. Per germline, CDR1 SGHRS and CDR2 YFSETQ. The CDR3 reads CASSLASGRAWYEQYF. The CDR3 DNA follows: TGCGCCAGCAGCTTGGCTAGCGGGAGGGCCTGGTACGAGCAGTACTTC.

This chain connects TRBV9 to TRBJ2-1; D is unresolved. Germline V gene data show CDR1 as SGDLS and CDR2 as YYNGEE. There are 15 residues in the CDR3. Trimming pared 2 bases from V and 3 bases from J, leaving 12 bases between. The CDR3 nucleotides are TGTGCCAGCAGCGTTGGATCGGCGGTCTACAATGAGCAGTTCTTC. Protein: CASSVGSAVYNEQFF.

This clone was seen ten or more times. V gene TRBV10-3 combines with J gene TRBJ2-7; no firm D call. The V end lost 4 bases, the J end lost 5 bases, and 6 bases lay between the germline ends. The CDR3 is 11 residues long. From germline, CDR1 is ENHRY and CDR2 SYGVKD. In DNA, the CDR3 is TGTGCCATCAGTGTGAGAGACGAGCAGTACTTC. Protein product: CAISVRDEQYF.

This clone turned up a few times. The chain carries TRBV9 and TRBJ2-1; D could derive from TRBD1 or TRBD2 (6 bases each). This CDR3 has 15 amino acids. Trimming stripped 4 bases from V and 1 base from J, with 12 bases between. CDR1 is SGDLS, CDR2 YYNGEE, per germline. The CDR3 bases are TGTGCCAGCAGCCTAAGGGGGGATTCCTACAATGAGCAGTTCTTC. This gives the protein CASSLRGDSYNEQFF.

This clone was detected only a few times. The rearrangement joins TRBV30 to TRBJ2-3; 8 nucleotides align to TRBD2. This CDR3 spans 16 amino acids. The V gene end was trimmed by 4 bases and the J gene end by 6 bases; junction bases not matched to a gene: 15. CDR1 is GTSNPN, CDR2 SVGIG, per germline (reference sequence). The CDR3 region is CAWTSRQGGRRDTQYF. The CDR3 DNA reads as TGTGCCTGGACCTCCCGTCAGGGCGGGAGGAGGGATACGCAGTATTTT.

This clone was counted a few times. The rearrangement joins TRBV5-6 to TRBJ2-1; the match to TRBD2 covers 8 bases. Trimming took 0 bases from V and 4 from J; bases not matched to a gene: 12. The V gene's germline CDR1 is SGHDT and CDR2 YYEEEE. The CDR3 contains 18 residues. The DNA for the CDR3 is TGTGCCAGCAGCTTGGCCGGGACTAGAAAGGCTGGGTACAATGAGCAGTTCTTC. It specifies CASSLAGTRKAGYNEQFF.

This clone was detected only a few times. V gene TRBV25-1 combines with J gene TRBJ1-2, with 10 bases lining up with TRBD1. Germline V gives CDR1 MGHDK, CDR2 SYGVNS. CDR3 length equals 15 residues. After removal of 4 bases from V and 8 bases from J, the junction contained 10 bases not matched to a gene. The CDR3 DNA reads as TGTGCCAGCAGTGGATTCGTCGGGACAGGGGACGGCTACACCTTC. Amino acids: CASSGFVGTGDGYTF.